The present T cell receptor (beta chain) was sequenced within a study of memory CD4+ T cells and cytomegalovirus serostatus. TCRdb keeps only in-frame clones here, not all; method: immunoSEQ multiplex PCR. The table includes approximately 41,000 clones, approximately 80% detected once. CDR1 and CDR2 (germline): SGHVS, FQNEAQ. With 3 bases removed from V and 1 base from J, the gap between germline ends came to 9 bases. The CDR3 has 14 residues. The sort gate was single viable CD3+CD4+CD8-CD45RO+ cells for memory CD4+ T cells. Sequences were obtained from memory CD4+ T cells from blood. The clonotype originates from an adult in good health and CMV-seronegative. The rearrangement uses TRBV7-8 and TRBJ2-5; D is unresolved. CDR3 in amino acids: CASSLGRTQETQYF. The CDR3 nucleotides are TGTGCCAGCAGCTTGGGCCGGACCCAAGAGACCCAGTACTTC.